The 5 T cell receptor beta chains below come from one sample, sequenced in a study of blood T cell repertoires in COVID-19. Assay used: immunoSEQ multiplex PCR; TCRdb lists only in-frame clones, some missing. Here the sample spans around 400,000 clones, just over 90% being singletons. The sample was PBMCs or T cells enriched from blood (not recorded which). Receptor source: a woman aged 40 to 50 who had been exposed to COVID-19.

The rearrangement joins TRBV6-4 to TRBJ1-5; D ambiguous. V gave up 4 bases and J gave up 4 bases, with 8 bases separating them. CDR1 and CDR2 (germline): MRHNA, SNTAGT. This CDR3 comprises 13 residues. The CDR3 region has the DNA TGTGCCAGCAGTGCCAGCAGGAATCAGCCCCAGCATTTT. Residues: CASSASRNQPQHF.

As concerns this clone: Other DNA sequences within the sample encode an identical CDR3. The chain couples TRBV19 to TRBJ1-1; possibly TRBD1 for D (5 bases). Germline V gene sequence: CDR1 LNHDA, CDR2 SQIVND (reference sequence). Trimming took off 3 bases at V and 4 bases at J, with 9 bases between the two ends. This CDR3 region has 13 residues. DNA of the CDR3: TGTGCCAGTAGTATCGGGGGAGGCACTGAAGCTTTCTTT. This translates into CASSIGGGTEAFF.

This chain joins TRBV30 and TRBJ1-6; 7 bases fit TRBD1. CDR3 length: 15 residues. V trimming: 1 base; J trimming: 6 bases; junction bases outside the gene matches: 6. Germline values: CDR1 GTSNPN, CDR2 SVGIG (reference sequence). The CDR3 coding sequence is TGTGCCTGGAGTGACCAGGGACAGTTTAATTCACCCCTCCACTTT. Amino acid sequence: CAWSDQGQFNSPLHF. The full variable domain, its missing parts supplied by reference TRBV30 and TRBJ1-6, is SQTIHQWPATLVQPVGSPLSLECTVEGTSNPNLYWYRQAAGRGLQLLFYSVGIGQISSEVPQNLSASRPQDRQFILSSKKLLLSDSGFYLCAWSDQGQFNSPLHFGNGTRLTVT.

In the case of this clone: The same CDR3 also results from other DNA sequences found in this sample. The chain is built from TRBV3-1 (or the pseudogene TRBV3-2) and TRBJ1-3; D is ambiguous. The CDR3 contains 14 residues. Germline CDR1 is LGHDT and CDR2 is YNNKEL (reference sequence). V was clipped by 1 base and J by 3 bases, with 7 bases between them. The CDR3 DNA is TGTGCCAGCAGCCAAGGAGGGCATGGAAACACCATATATTTT. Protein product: CASSQGGHGNTIYF.

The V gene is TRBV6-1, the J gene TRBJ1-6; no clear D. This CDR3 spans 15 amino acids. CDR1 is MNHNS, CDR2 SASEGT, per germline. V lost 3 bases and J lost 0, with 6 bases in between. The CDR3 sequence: CASSDPSSYNSPLHF. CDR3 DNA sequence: TGTGCCAGCAGTGATCCTAGCTCCTATAATTCACCCCTCCACTTT.